The source of this TCR beta chain is a study of CD8 T cells in ankylosing spondylitis. Germline CDR1 SGHRS, CDR2 YFSETQ. There are 17 residues in the CDR3. V lost 0 bases and J lost 4, with 20 bases in between. The authors made TCR beta libraries by quantitative 5'-RACE with molecular barcodes. TCRdb independently ran MiXCR on the 5' RACE reads; one entry per CDR3 protein. The sample gives over 600,000 distinct CDR3 sequences, 19% of which show up once; about 19% is in the top ten. This clonotype was seen only a few times. Its antigen is still unknown. General study findings and limits: Roughly eight highly homologous variants made up a TCR beta motif that seemed to typify ankylosing spondylitis blood. Several of the motif variants were reported before in synovial fluid and blood from reactive arthritis. Matched synovial fluid from ankylosing spondylitis patients was reported to be enriched for disease-linked clones.

The chain joins TRBV5-1 to TRBJ2-7; tentative D call: TRBD1 (6 bases). The TCR originated in a male donor with ankylosing spondylitis. The specimen sequenced was blood, either unsorted or a sorted T cell fraction (not recorded which). CDR3 region: CASSLGAVGQGVYEQYF. The CDR3 DNA reads as TGCGCCAGCAGCTTGGGGGCCGTGGGACAAGGGGTATACGAGCAGTACTTC.